This T cell receptor beta chain was retrieved from a study of tumor-infiltrating lymphocytes in primary liver carcinoma. Study background: The study reported T1-T3 N0M0 tumors spanning 4.2 to 10 cm.

TCR beta cDNA was reverse-transcribed from roughly 520 ng of total RNA. The reaction used a constant-region primer and ProtoScript II reverse transcriptase. Three nested multiplex PCR rounds, a slightly modified ARM-PCR, produced the libraries for TCR beta. Each of the first two PCR rounds ran approximately 10 cycles with TRBV1-TRBV30 forward and C-beta reverse primers. TCRdb independently ran MiXCR on the multiplex PCR reads; one entry per CDR3 protein. The table lists some 190,000 distinct CDR3 sequences, roughly three fifths of them singletons. RNA was extracted from whole blood without cell sorting, alongside germline DNA. Per the germline V gene, CDR1 is MNHEY and CDR2 is SVGAGI. Trimming took off 6 bases at V and 3 bases at J, with 11 bases between the two ends. The CDR3 runs 13 residues.

The genes are TRBV6-5 and TRBJ1-1; no clear D. Sequenced: peripheral blood. The sequence derives from a man in his forties with primary liver carcinoma and hepatitis B virus infection. CDR3 nucleotides: TGTGCCAGCAGAGTACAGAGGGACACTGAAGCTTTCTTT. Encoded protein: CASRVQRDTEAFF.